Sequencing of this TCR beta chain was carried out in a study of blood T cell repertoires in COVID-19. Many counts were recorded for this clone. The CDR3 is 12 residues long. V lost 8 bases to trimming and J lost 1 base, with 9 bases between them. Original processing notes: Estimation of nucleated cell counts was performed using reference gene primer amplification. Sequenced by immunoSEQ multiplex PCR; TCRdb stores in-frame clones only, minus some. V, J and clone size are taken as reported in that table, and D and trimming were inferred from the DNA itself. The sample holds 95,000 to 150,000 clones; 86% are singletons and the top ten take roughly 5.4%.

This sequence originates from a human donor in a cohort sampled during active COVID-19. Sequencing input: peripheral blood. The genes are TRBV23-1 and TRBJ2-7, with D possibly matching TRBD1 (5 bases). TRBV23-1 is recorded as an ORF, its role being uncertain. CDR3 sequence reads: CASRQRSYEQYF. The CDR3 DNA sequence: TGCGCCAGCCGACAGAGGTCCTACGAGCAGTACTTC.